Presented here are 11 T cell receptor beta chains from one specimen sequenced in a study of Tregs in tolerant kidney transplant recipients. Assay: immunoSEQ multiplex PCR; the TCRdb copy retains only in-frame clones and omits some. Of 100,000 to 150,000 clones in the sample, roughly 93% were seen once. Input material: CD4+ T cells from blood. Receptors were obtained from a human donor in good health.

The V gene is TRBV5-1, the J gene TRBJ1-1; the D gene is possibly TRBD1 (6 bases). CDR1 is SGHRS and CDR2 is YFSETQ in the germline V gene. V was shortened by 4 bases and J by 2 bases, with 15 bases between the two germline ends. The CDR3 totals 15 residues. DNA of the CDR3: TGCGCCAGCAGCCGAACAGGGTCCGGCAACACTGAAGCTTTCTTT. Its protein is CASSRTGSGNTEAFF.

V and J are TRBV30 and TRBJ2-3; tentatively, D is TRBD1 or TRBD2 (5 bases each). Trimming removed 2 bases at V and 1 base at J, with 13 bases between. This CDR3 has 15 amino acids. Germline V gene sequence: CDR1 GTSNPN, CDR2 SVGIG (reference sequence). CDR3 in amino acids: CAWSPGQTGTDTQYF. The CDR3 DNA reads TGTGCCTGGAGTCCGGGGCAGACTGGCACAGATACGCAGTATTTT.

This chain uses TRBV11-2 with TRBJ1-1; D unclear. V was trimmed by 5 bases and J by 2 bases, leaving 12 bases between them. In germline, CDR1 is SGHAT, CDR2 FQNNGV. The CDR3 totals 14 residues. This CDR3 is CASSPRTRNTEAFF. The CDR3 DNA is TGTGCCAGCAGCCCACGGACCCGAAACACTGAAGCTTTCTTT.

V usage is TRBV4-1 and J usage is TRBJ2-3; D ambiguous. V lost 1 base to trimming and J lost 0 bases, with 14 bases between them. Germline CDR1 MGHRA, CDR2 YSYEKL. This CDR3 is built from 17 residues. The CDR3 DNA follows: TGCGCCAGCAGCCAAGGCCGGCAGGTGGCTAGCACAGATACGCAGTATTTT. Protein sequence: CASSQGRQVASTDTQYF.

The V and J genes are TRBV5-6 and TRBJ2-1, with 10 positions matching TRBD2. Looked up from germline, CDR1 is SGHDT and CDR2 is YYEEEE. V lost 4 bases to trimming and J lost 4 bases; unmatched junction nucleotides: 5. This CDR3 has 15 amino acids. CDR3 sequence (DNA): TGTGCCAGCAGCCCGGGACTAGCGATTTACAATGAGCAGTTCTTC. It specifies CASSPGLAIYNEQFF.

The chain's CDR3 is CASTTQGHISGANVLTF. In nucleotides, the CDR3 is TGTGCCAGCACCACCCAGGGACACATCTCTGGGGCCAACGTCCTGACTTTC. The rearrangement links TRBV7-9 to TRBJ2-6, with TRBD1 as a possible D gene (6 bases). Germline V gives CDR1 SEHNR, CDR2 FQNEAQ (reference sequence). V lost 7 bases and J lost 0, with 16 bases in between. The CDR3 sequence is 17 residues long.

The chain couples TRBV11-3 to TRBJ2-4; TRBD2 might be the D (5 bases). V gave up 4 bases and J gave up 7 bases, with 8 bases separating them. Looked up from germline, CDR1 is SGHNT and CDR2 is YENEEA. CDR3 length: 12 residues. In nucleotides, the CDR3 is TGTGCCAGCAGCTCAGGCGGGAACATTCAGTACTTC. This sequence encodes CASSSGGNIQYF.

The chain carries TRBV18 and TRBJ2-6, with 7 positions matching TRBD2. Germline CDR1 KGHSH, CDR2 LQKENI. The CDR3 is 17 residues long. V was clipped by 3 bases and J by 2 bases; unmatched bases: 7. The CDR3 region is CASSPLPGGAGANVLTF. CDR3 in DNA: TGTGCCAGCTCACCCTTACCGGGAGGCGCTGGGGCCAACGTCCTGACTTTC.

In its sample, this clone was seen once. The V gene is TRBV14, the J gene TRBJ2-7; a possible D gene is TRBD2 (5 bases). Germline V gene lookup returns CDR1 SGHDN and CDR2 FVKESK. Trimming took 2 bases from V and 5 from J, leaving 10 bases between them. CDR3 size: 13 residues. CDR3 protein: CASSQSMEDEQYF. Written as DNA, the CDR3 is TGTGCCAGCAGCCAATCTATGGAGGACGAGCAGTACTTC.

Written as DNA, the CDR3 is TGTGCCAGCAGCTCCCCGGGTTCGGGGAACTACAATGAGCAGTTCTTC. It encodes CASSSPGSGNYNEQFF. V usage is TRBV11-3 and J usage is TRBJ2-1; possibly TRBD2 for D (5 bases). Germline V gene lookup returns CDR1 SGHNT and CDR2 YENEEA. The CDR3 runs to 16 residues. V dropped 4 bases and J dropped 3 bases, with 16 bases sitting between them. The full variable domain, its missing parts supplied by reference TRBV11-3 and TRBJ2-1, is EAGVVQSPRYKIIEKKQPVAFWCNPISGHNTLYWYLQNLGQGPELLIRYENEEAVDDSQLPKDRFSAERLKGVDSTLKIQPAELGDSAVYLCASSSPGSGNYNEQFFGPGTRLTVL.

CDR3 residues: CASSFRTDNYGYTF. The CDR3 DNA reads TGTGCCAGTAGTTTTCGGACGGATAACTATGGCTACACCTTC. The chain uses TRBV19 and TRBJ1-2; no definite D call. The CDR3 length is 14 residues. The V gene lost 5 bases and the J gene lost 1 base, with 11 bases spanning the gap. Per germline, CDR1 LNHDA and CDR2 SQIVND (reference sequence).